Each of the 23 T cell receptor beta chains below was sequenced from the same sample in a study of beta chain features in type 1 diabetes. Expressed TCRB transcripts got sequenced, as all isolated RNA was reverse transcribed. Libraries were prepared by immunoSEQ multiplex PCR; TCRdb keeps only in-frame clonotypes and omits some of them. The table lists 130,000 to 150,000 clones, around 9.3% of them singletons. Sequenced: naive CD4+ T cells from blood. Receptor source: a man aged 18 to 35 in good health.

This clone was counted a few times. The gene calls are TRBV15 and TRBJ1-3; D not certain. This CDR3 spans 15 amino acids. V lost 0 bases, J lost 1 base, and 7 bases lay in between. Germline values: CDR1 LNHNV, CDR2 YYDKDF (reference sequence). The CDR3 is CATSRDRPSGNTIYF. In DNA form, the CDR3 reads TGTGCCACCAGCAGAGATCGTCCGTCTGGAAACACCATATATTTT.

This clone has just a few counts. The chain links TRBV4-3 to TRBJ1-3, with D unclear. The germline V gene encodes CDR1 LGHNA and CDR2 YSLEER. Trimming removed 0 bases at V and 8 bases at J, with 11 bases between. CDR3 length: 14 amino acids. CDR3 DNA sequence: TGCGCCAGCAGCCAAGATGGTTCCCGGGACACCATATATTTT. Amino acids: CASSQDGSRDTIYF.

Only a few counts were recorded for this clone. CDR3 residues: CASSQPGGERQPQHF. The CDR3 nucleotides are TGTGCCAGCAGCCAACCCGGGGGGGAGAGGCAGCCCCAGCATTTT. The rearrangement links TRBV16 to TRBJ1-5; possible D gene TRBD1, 5 bases. Between the trimmed V and J ends, which lost 2 bases and 7 bases, there was a span of 15 bases. The CDR3 has 15 residues. In germline, CDR1 is KGHSY, CDR2 FQNENV.

The J gene is TRBJ2-3, the V gene TRBV5-1, with D perhaps TRBD1 (5 bases). V was cut by 5 bases and J by 3 bases, with 7 bases left in between. CDR1 is SGHRS, CDR2 YFSETQ, per germline. The CDR3 length is 12 residues. CDR3 sequence: CASRQATDTQYF. CDR3 coding DNA: TGCGCCAGCAGACAGGCAACAGATACGCAGTATTTT.

The chain joins TRBV4-1 to TRBJ1-1; D possibly corresponds to TRBD1 (6 bases). CDR1 and CDR2 (germline): MGHRA, YSYEKL. The CDR3 loop spans 14 amino acids. V lost 6 bases and J lost 6, with 17 bases in between. CDR3 bases: TGCGCCAGCAGACCAAGTCAGGGGCGGGCTGAAGCTTTCTTT. Translating gives CASRPSQGRAEAFF.

J is TRBJ1-2 and V is TRBV10-3; D not certain. The germline V gene has CDR1 ENHRY and CDR2 SYGVKD. This CDR3 comprises 14 residues. The ends were cut back, 7 bases at V and 0 bases at J, with 12 bases in the middle. CDR3 protein: CAIKPAEANYGYTF. CDR3 sequence (DNA): TGTGCCATCAAACCGGCGGAAGCTAACTATGGCTACACCTTC.

The sample holds many counts of this clone. The chain carries TRBV28 and TRBJ2-2; the D gene is possibly TRBD1 (6 bases). The CDR3 covers 11 residues. V lost 5 bases to trimming and J lost 13 bases, with 11 bases between them. Germline V gene data show CDR1 as MDHEN and CDR2 as SYDVKM. CDR3 bases: TGTGCCAGCAGTCGAACAGGGACGCTGTTTTTT. Encoded protein: CASSRTGTLFF.

The chain joins TRBV7-9 to TRBJ2-3, with 9 bases matching TRBD1. Looked up from germline, CDR1 is SEHNR and CDR2 is FQNEAQ (reference sequence). The CDR3 contains 14 residues. J gave up 4 bases and V 7 bases, and 6 bases lay outside the gene matches. The CDR3, as DNA: TGTGCCAGCACCGACAGGGGGTTCTCAGATACGCAGTATTTT. Its protein is CASTDRGFSDTQYF.

Many counts were recorded for this clone. The chain recombines TRBV29-1 with TRBJ2-7, with a possible D match to TRBD2 (5 bases). Germline V gene sequence: CDR1 SQVTM, CDR2 ANQGSEA. The CDR3 is made up of 13 amino acids. The V and J ends lost 7 bases and 2 bases respectively, with 15 bases between them. The CDR3 reads CSGILPGTYEQYF. The CDR3 nucleotides are TGCAGCGGCATACTCCCGGGAACCTACGAGCAGTACTTC.

V and J are TRBV7-2 and TRBJ1-2; 12 bases map to TRBD1. The CDR3 is 15 amino acids. Germline trimming cut 4 bases from V and 8 bases from J; bases unmatched to any gene: 8. Germline CDR1 reads SGHTA; CDR2 reads FQGNSA. In DNA, the CDR3 is TGTGCCAGCAGCTCGGGGACAGGGGGCGCCGGAGGCTACACCTTC. Its translation: CASSSGTGGAGGYTF.

This clone appeared a few times. The CDR3, as DNA: TGTGCCAGCAGCGCCCGGGACAGGGGTCACGAGCAGTACTTC. This gives the protein CASSARDRGHEQYF. The J gene is TRBJ2-5, the V gene TRBV7-6, with 10 bases that match TRBD1. The J call is uncertain, as TRBJ2-7 better fits the DNA end. Germline V CDR1 and CDR2: SGHVS, FNYEAQ. The CDR3 runs to 14 residues.

The rearrangement links TRBV10-2 to TRBJ1-5; D not resolved. The length of the CDR3 is 14 residues. Trimming pared 10 bases from V and 0 bases from J, leaving 13 bases between. Germline V gene data show CDR1 as WSHSY and CDR2 as SAAADI. CDR3 region: CATQASHSNQPQHF. Here the CDR3 DNA reads TGCGCCACCCAGGCGTCCCATAGCAATCAGCCCCAGCATTTT.

This clone has more than one count but fewer than ten. The rearrangement links TRBV7-8 to TRBJ2-3; 11 positions agree with TRBD1. V was clipped by 2 bases and J by 6 bases; unmatched bases: 7. Germline V CDR1 and CDR2: SGHVS, FQNEAQ. This CDR3 has 16 residues. CDR3 bases: TGTGCCAGCAGCTTACGGCCGGGACAGGGGGACGATACGCAGTATTTT. It translates to CASSLRPGQGDDTQYF.

This clone was counted only a few times. The CDR3 sequence: CAIKGTANEKLFF. CDR3 in DNA: TGTGCCATCAAAGGGACAGCTAATGAAAAACTGTTTTTT. The rearrangement links TRBV10-3 to TRBJ1-4; 7 nucleotides agree with TRBD1. Germline CDR1 is ENHRY and CDR2 is SYGVKD. Losses at the gene ends were 7 bases for V and 3 bases for J; bases not matched to a gene: 2. The CDR3 extends over 13 amino acids.

The chain is built from TRBV5-6 and TRBJ1-6; no firm D call. Germline V gene data show CDR1 as SGHDT and CDR2 as YYEEEE. This CDR3 has 14 residues. Trimming took 0 bases from V and 7 from J, leaving 8 bases between them. As DNA, the CDR3 is TGTGCCAGCAGCTTGGATGGAGGGAATTCACCCCTCCACTTT. Protein product: CASSLDGGNSPLHF.

This clone was detected only a few times. The chain carries TRBV30 and TRBJ2-7; TRBD1 matches 7 bases. Germline V CDR1 and CDR2: GTSNPN, SVGIG (reference sequence). CDR3 length: 11 amino acids. The V and J ends lost 0 bases and 9 bases, in that order; junction bases with no gene match: 2. DNA for the CDR3: TGTGCCTGGAGTGTAGACAGGGTGCAGTACTTC. It codes for CAWSVDRVQYF.

The chain links TRBV21-1 to TRBJ1-4; TRBD1 was called by the table and not checked on the DNA. TRBV21-1 is a pseudogene locus. The CDR3 consists of 15 residues. The CDR3 loop reads CASSQRQGGGEKLFF. The DNA of the CDR3 is TGTGCCAGCAGCCAGAGACAGGGAGGAGGTGAAAAACTGTTTTTT.

This clone was detected a few times. This rearrangement joins TRBV6-5 to TRBJ2-3; maybe TRBD1 (6 bases). This CDR3 spans 16 amino acids. The V and J ends lost 0 bases and 0 bases respectively, with 10 bases between them. Germline CDR1 and CDR2: MNHEY and SVGAGI. CDR3 amino acids: CASSYSGQTSTDTQYF. As DNA, the CDR3 is TGTGCCAGCAGTTACTCAGGACAGACTAGCACAGATACGCAGTATTTT.

In its sample, this clone was seen many times. This sequence joins TRBV5-4 and TRBJ2-5; 7 bases agree with TRBD2. CDR3 length: 17 residues. Germline V lookup: CDR1 SGHNT, CDR2 YYREEE (reference sequence). V was clipped by 0 bases and J by 1 base; unmatched bases: 9. The CDR3 coding sequence is TGTGCCAGCAGCTTGGTGATTGCGGGGGTCTTCCAAGAGACCCAGTACTTC. It encodes CASSLVIAGVFQETQYF.

V is TRBV28 and J is TRBJ1-2; possible D gene TRBD1, 6 bases. Between the trimmed V and J ends, which lost 4 bases and 3 bases, there was a span of 9 bases. CDR1 MDHEN and CDR2 SYDVKM come from the germline V gene. There are 13 residues in the CDR3. The CDR3 here is CASSSPGDYGYTF. DNA for the CDR3: TGTGCCAGCAGTTCGCCAGGGGACTATGGCTACACCTTC.

CDR3 nucleotide sequence: TGTGCCTGGACTCCCCTTACAGGGGGCACTGAAGCTTTCTTT. It yields the protein CAWTPLTGGTEAFF. V usage is TRBV30 and J usage is TRBJ1-1; 8 bases fit TRBD1. CDR1 and CDR2 from the germline V gene are GTSNPN and SVGIG (reference sequence). With V trimmed by 4 bases and J by 4 bases, 8 bases remained unmatched. The length of the CDR3 is 14 residues.

This clone was counted at least ten times. This sequence joins TRBV7-2 and TRBJ2-1; the D gene is possibly TRBD2 (5 bases). This CDR3 region has 15 residues. With 7 bases removed from V and 3 bases from J, the gap between germline ends came to 16 bases. Germline V lookup: CDR1 SGHTA, CDR2 FQGNSA. The DNA of the CDR3 is TGTGCCAGCAAGCGAGCGGTAGTCGGCTACAATGAGCAGTTCTTC. Its translation: CASKRAVVGYNEQFF.

This chain joins TRBV5-1 and TRBJ2-7; TRBD1 matches 12 bases. Trimming at V came to 5 bases and at J to 6 bases, leaving 9 bases not matched to a gene. CDR3 length: 15 residues. Germline CDR1 SGHRS, CDR2 YFSETQ. This CDR3 reads CASSPAGTGGGEQYF. The CDR3 coding sequence is TGCGCCAGCAGTCCGGCCGGGACAGGGGGCGGCGAGCAGTACTTC.